The subject of this entry is one TCR beta chain. This sample is part of a study of blood T cell repertoires in COVID-19. Cohorts were determined from participant-reported clinical history. Here immunoSEQ multiplex PCR was the method, and the copy in TCRdb shows in-frame clones only, minus some. Of a few hundred thousand clones in the sample, 80% to 90% are singletons; the top ten hold 3.5% to 4.5%. Germline CDR1 is GTSNPN and CDR2 is SVGIG (reference sequence). Unmatched junction bases numbered 12, after V lost 4 bases and J lost 5 bases. The CDR3 is made up of 16 amino acids. The origin of this receptor is a woman in her thirties who had recovered from COVID-19. Source material: PBMCs or T cells enriched from blood (not recorded which). V and J are TRBV30 and TRBJ2-2; 8 positions match TRBD1. The CDR3, as DNA: TGTGCCTGGATGGGACCTCAGGGGGCAGGGACCGGGGAGCTGTTTTTT. Translation gives CAWMGPQGAGTGELFF.